This T cell receptor (beta chain) emerged from a study of early T cells in non-severe SARS-CoV-2 infection. At the level of the study: The chains were unpaired, and the sequenced material was bulk RNA from unsorted whole blood.

TCRdb reprocessed the 5' RACE reads with MiXCR, giving one entry per CDR3 protein. The table shows about 68,000 distinct CDR3 sequences, with 10% to 15% occurring only once. This clonotype has a count of ten or more. Trimming at V came to 2 bases and at J to 10 bases, leaving 10 bases not matched to a gene. The length of the CDR3 is 15 residues. Germline CDR1 MDHEN, CDR2 SYDVKM. Sequencing was carried out using whole blood. The source is an adult who was a healthcare worker with PCR-confirmed SARS-CoV-2 infection or an uninfected control (not recorded which). The chain is built from TRBV28 and TRBJ2-1; TRBD2 aligns across 8 bases. The CDR3: CASSLVGGAAVEQFF. The CDR3 nucleotides read TGTGCCAGCAGTTTAGTCGGGGGGGCCGCAGTCGAGCAGTTCTTC.